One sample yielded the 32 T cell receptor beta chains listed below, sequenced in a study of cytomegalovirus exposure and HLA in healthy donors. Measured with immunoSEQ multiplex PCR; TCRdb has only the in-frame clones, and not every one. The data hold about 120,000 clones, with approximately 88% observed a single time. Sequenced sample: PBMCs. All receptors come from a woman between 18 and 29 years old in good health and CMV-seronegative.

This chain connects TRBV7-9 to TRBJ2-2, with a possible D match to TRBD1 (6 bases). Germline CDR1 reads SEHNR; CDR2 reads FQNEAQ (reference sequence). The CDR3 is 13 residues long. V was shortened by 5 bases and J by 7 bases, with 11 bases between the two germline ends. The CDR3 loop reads CASSPRGIGELFF. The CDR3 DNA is TGTGCCAGCAGCCCCAGGGGTATCGGGGAGCTGTTTTTT.

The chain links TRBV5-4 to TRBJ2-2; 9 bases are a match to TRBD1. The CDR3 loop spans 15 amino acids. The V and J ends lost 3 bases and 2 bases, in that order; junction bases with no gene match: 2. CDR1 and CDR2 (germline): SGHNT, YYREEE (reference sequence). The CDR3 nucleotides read TGTGCCAGCAGCTGGGGACAGGGAAACACCGGGGAGCTGTTTTTT. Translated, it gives CASSWGQGNTGELFF.

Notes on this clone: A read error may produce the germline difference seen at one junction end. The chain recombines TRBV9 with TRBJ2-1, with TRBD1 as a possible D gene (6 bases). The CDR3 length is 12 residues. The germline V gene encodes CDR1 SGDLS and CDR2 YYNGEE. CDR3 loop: CASSVSSGTPIF. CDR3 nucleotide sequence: TGTGCCAGCAGCGTATCTTCCGGGACACCCATCTTC.

The CDR3 nucleotides read TGTGCCAGAAGCTGGGGACTAGCGGTCTGGGAGACCCAGTACTTC. Its protein is CARSWGLAVWETQYF. The rearrangement links TRBV5-3 to TRBJ2-5; 11 nucleotides match TRBD2. TRBV5-3 is an ORF, with its function uncertain. This CDR3 spans 15 amino acids. The trim removed 3 bases at V and 5 bases at J, leaving 6 bases unmatched.

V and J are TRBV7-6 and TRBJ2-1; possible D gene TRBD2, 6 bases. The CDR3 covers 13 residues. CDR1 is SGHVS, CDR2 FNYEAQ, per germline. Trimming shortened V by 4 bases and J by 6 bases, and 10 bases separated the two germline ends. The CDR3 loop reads CASSSGLLNEQFF. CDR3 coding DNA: TGTGCCAGCAGCTCGGGACTCCTCAATGAGCAGTTCTTC.

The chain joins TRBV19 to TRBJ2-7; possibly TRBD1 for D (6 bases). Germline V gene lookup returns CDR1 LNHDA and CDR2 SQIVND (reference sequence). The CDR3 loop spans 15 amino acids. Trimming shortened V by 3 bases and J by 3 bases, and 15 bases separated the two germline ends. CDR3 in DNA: TGTGCCAGTAGTATTTGGGCAGGGGCAGGCTACGAGCAGTACTTC. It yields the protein CASSIWAGAGYEQYF.

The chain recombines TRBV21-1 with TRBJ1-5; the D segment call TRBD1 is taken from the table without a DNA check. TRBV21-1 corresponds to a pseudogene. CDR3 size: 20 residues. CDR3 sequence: CASSKCSSDRGRVSNQPQHF. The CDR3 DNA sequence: TGTGCCAGCAGCAAATGCTCCAGTGACAGGGGGCGCGTCAGCAATCAGCCCCAGCATTTT.

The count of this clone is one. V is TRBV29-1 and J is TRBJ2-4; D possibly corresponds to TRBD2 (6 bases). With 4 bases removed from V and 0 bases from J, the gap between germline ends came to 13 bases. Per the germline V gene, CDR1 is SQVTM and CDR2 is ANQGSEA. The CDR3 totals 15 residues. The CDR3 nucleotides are TGCAGCGTTGTACAAGCGGGCCTAGCCAAAAACATTCAGTACTTC. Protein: CSVVQAGLAKNIQYF.

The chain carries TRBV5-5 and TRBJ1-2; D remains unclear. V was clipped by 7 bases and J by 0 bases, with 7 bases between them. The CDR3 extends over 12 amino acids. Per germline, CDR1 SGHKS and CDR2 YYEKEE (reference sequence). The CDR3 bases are TGTGCCAGCCTCGGGACTAACTATGGCTACACCTTC. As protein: CASLGTNYGYTF.

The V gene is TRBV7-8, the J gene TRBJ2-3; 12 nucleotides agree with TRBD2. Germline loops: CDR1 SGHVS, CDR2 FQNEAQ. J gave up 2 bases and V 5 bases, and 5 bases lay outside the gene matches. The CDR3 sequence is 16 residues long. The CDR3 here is CASSPASGRATDTQYF. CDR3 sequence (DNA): TGTGCCAGCAGCCCCGCTAGCGGGAGGGCCACAGATACGCAGTATTTT.

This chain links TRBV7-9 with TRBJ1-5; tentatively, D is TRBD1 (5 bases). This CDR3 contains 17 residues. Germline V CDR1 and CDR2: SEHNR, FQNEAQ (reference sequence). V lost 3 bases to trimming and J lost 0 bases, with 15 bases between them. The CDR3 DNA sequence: TGTGCCAGCAGCTTGCTTAAAGGGGATGGTAGCAATCAGCCCCAGCATTTT. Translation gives CASSLLKGDGSNQPQHF. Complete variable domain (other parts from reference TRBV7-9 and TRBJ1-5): DTGVSQNPRHKITKRGQNVTFRCDPISEHNRLYWYRQTLGQGPEFLTYFQNEAQLEKSRLLSDRFSAERPKGSFSTLEIQRTEQGDSAMYLCASSLLKGDGSNQPQHFGDGTRLSIL.

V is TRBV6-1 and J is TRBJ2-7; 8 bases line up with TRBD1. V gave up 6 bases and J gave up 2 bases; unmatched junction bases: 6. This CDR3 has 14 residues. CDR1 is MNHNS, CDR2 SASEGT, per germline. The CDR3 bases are TGTGCCAGCAGGGCGGACAGGGTGGCCTACGAGCAGTACTTC. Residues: CASRADRVAYEQYF.

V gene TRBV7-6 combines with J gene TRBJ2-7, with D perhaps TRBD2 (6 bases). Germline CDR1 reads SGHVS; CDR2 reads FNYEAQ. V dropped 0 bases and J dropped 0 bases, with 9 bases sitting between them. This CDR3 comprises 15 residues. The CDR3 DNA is TGTGCCAGCAGCTTAGCTAGCGGCGTCTCCTACGAGCAGTACTTC. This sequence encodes CASSLASGVSYEQYF.

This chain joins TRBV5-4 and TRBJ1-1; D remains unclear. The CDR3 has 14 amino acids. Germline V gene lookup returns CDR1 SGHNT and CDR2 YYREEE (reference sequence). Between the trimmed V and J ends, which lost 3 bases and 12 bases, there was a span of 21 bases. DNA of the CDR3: TGTGCCAGCAGCTCCCGTGGCGGTCAAGAGGTGTCTTTCTTT. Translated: CASSSRGGQEVSFF.

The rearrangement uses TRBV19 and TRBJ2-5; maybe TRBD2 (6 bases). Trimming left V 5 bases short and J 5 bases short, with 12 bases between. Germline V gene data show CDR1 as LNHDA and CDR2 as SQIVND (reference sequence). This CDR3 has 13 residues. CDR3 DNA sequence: TGTGCCAGTAGTCCCGTAGGAGGGGAGACCCAGTACTTC. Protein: CASSPVGGETQYF.

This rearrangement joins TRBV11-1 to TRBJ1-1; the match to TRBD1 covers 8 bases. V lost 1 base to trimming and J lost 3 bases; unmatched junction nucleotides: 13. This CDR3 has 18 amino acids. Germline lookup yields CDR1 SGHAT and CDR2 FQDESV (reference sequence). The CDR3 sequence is CASSLEVDRGELDTEAFF. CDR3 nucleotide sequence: TGTGCCAGCAGCTTAGAGGTCGACAGGGGTGAACTGGACACTGAAGCTTTCTTT. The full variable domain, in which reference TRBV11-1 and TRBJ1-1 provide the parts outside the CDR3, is EAEVAQSPRYKITEKSQAVAFWCDPISGHATLYWYRQILGQGPELLVQFQDESVVDDSQLPKDRFSAERLKGVDSTLKIQPAELGDSAMYLCASSLEVDRGELDTEAFFGQGTRLTVV.

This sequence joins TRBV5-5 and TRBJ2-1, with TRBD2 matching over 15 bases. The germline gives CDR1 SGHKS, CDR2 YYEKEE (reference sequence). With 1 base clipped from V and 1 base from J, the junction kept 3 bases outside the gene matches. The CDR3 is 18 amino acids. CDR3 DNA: TGTGCCAGCAGCTTGTCCGGACTAGCGGGAGGGTCCTACAATGAGCAGTTCTTC. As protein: CASSLSGLAGGSYNEQFF.

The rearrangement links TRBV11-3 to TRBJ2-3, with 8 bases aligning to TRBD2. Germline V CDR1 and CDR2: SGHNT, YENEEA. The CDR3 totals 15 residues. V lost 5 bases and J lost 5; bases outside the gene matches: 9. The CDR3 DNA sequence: TGTGCCAGCAGCCCCAGCGGGAGAGGGGTAGATACGCAGTATTTT. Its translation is CASSPSGRGVDTQYF.

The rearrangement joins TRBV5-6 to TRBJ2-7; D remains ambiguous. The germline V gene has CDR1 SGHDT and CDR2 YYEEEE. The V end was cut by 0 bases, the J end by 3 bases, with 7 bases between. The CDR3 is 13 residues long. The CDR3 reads CASSLGVNYEQYF. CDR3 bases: TGTGCCAGCAGCTTGGGAGTCAACTACGAGCAGTACTTC. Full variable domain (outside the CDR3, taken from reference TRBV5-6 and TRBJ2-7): DAGVTQSPTHLIKTRGQQVTLRCSPKSGHDTVSWYQQALGQGPQFIFQYYEEEERQRGNFPDRFSGHQFPNYSSELNVNALLLGDSALYLCASSLGVNYEQYFGPGTRLTVT.

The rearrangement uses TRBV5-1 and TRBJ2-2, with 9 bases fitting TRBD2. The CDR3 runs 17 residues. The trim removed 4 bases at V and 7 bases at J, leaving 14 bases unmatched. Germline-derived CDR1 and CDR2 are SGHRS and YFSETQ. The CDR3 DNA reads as TGCGCCAGCAGCCCCGACGGATTAGCGGGAGTAAGCGGGGAGCTGTTTTTT. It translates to CASSPDGLAGVSGELFF.

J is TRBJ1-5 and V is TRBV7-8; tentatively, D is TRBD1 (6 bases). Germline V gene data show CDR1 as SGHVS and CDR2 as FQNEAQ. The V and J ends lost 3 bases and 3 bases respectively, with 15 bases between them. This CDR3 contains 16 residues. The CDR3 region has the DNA TGTGCCAGCAGCTTGCACAGGGTGTCCCTCAATCAGCCCCAGCATTTT. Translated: CASSLHRVSLNQPQHF.

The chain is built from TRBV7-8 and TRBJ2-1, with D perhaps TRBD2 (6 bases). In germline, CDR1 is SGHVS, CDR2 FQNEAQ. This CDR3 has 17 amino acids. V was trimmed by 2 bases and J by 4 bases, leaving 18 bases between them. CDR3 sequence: CASSLSLARTLYNEQFF. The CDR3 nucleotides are TGTGCCAGCAGCTTATCGCTAGCGAGAACACTTTACAATGAGCAGTTCTTC.

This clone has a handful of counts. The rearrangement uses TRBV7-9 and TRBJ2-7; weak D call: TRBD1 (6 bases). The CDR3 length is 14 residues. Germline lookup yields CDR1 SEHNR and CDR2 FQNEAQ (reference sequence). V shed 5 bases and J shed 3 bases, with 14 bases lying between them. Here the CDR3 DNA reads TGTGCCAGCAGCCCCCGGACAGCGCACTACGAGCAGTACTTC. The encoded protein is CASSPRTAHYEQYF.

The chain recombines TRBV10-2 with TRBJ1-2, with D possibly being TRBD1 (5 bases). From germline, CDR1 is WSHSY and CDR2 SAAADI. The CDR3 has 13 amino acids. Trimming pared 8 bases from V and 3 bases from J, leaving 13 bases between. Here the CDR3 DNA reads TGCGCCAGCCGTTGGGACTCGGACTATGGCTACACCTTC. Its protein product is CASRWDSDYGYTF.

The CDR3 loop reads CASRLRVNTEAFF. DNA of the CDR3: TGTGCCAGCAGACTCAGGGTGAACACTGAAGCTTTCTTT. This chain links TRBV6-6 with TRBJ1-1; a possible D gene is TRBD1 (5 bases). Trimming removed 6 bases from V and 0 bases from J, with 8 bases in between. This CDR3 spans 13 amino acids. CDR1 and CDR2 (germline): MNHNY, SVGAGI (reference sequence).

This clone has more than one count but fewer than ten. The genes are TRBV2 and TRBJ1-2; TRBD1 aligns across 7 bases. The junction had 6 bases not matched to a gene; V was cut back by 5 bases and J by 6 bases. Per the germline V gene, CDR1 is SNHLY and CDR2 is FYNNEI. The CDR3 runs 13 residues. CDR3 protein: CASSSDRAHGYTF. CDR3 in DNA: TGTGCCAGCAGTTCCGACAGGGCCCATGGCTACACCTTC.

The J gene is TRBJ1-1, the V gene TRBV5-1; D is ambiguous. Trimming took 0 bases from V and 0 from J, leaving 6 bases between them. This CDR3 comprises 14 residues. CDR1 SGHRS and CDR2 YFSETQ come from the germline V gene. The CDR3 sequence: CASSLAGMNTEAFF. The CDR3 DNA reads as TGCGCCAGCAGCTTGGCAGGCATGAACACTGAAGCTTTCTTT.

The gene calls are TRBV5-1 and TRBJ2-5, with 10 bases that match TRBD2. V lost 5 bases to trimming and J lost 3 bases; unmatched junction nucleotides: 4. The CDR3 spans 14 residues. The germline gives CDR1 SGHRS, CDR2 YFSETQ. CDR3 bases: TGCGCCAGCAGGGTCCTAGCGGGAGAAGAGACCCAGTACTTC. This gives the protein CASRVLAGEETQYF.

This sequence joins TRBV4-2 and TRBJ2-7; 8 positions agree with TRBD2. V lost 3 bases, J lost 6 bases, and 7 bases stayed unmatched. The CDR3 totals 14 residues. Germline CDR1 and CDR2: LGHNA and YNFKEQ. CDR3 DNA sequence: TGTGCCAGCAGCCATGGACTAGCCACTAGCGAGCAGTACTTC. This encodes CASSHGLATSEQYF.

CDR3 sequence reads: CASSDRTSGSNTDTQYF. DNA for the CDR3: TGCGCCAGCAGTGACCGGACTAGCGGGTCCAACACAGATACGCAGTATTTT. J is TRBJ2-3 and V is TRBV10-1; TRBD2 aligns across 11 bases. V dropped 3 bases and J dropped 2; count of bases not matched to a gene: 7. The germline CDR1 and CDR2 sequences are WNHNN and SYGVQD (reference sequence). This CDR3 has 17 amino acids.

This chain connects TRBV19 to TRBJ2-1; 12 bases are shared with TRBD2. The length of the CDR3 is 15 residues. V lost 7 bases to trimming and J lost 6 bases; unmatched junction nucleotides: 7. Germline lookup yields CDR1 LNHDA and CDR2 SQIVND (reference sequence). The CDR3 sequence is CASIPLAGGINEQFF. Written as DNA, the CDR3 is TGTGCCAGTATTCCGCTAGCGGGAGGGATCAATGAGCAGTTCTTC.

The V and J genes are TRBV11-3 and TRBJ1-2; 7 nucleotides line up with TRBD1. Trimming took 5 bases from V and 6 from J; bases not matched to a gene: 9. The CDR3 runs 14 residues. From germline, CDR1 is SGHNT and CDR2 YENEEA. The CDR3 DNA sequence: TGTGCCAGCAGCATGGGGGGACAGCAAAATGGCTACACCTTC. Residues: CASSMGGQQNGYTF.